These 3 T cell receptor beta chains share one sample of origin, sequenced in a study of post-analysis software for immune sequencing data. TCR beta libraries were prepared from cDNA with unique molecular identifiers. TCRdb independently ran MiXCR on the PCR reads; one entry per CDR3 protein. The table includes about 800,000 distinct CDR3 sequences, less than 35% detected once. What these receptors recognize is not known. General observations from the study: The five TRBV segments detected at higher frequency in patients than in controls included TRBV5-6, TRBV5-1 and TRBV20-1.

The source material was blood. These receptor sequences come from a girl aged 10 to 17 with multiple sclerosis.

This clonotype appeared a single time. The chain couples TRBV2 to TRBJ1-1; TRBD1 matches at 7 bases. Looked up from germline, CDR1 is SNHLY and CDR2 is FYNNEI. V lost 7 bases and J lost 5; bases outside the gene matches: 13. The CDR3 has 15 residues. This chain's CDR3 is CASIISSGGGTEAFF. For the CDR3, the DNA is TGTGCCAGCATTATATCTTCAGGGGGAGGGACTGAAGCTTTCTTT.

There are a few counts of this clonotype. V gene TRBV29-1 combines with J gene TRBJ2-1; 7 bases align to TRBD2. The V and J ends lost 4 bases and 0 bases, in that order; junction bases with no gene match: 6. This CDR3 has 15 amino acids. Germline CDR1 and CDR2: SQVTM and ANQGSEA. The DNA for the CDR3 is TGCAGCGTTGCGACGGGAGGAAGCTCCTACAATGAGCAGTTCTTC. It yields the protein CSVATGGSSYNEQFF.

With regard to this clonotype: Since a much larger clone is just one base distant, this may be a read error. This chain connects TRBV29-1 to TRBJ2-1, with D possibly matching TRBD1 (5 bases). Trimming pared 4 bases from V and 6 bases from J, leaving 16 bases between. The CDR3 contains 14 residues. Germline CDR1 is SQVTM and CDR2 is ANQGSEA. CDR3 sequence: CSVVGQGMGNEQFF. DNA for the CDR3: TGCAGCGTTGTTGGGCAGGGAATGGGCAATGAGCAGTTCTTC.